This is a list of T cell receptor beta chains from one sample in a study of vaccination and CD4 T cells after COVID-19. Via MiXCR, TCRdb re-called the PCR reads, giving one row per CDR3 protein. The data show 15,000 or so distinct CDR3 sequences, 44% seen once. The antigens for these receptors are not known. The sample consisted of CD4+ T cells from blood, cultured in vitro. These receptors all stem from a human donor who had recovered from COVID-19. The CDR3 runs from the conserved cysteine through the conserved F or W. Fields, in order: clone size, D gene, V gene, J gene, CDR3 protein, CDR3 DNA. D genes are given only for firm matches. The size field is filled for only some rows; it gives once, few, many or a size class.

few	.	TRBV20-1	TRBJ2-7	CSARVADPSSYEQYF	TGCAGTGCTAGAGTAGCGGACCCGAGCTCCTACGAGCAGTACTTC
few	.	TRBV15	TRBJ2-1	CATSRGKRAEGNEQFF	TGTGCCACCAGCAGAGGTAAACGAGCCGAGGGGAATGAGCAGTTCTTC
.	TRBD2	TRBV6-5	TRBJ2-7	CASSFSSGLAGGNYEQYF	TGTGCCAGCAGTTTCAGTTCGGGACTAGCGGGAGGGAACTACGAGCAGTACTTC
.	TRBD1	TRBV27	TRBJ2-3	CASTVWDRGLDTQYF	TGTGCCAGCACCGTGTGGGACAGGGGTTTGGATACGCAGTATTTT
.	TRBD1	TRBV27	TRBJ2-1	CASRQQGASYNEQFF	TGTGCCAGCAGACAGCAGGGGGCTTCCTACAATGAGCAGTTCTTC
.	.	TRBV7-2	TRBJ2-5	CASSLNTGGETQYF	TGTGCCAGCAGCTTAAACACTGGCGGCGAGACCCAGTACTTC
.	.	TRBV11-2	TRBJ2-2	CASSLSLVILNIDGELFF	TGTGCCAGCAGCTTAAGTCTAGTAATCCTTAACATTGACGGGGAGCTGTTTTTT
.	TRBD2	TRBV18	TRBJ2-2	CASSPPRAGGGELFF	TGTGCCAGCTCACCACCGAGAGCGGGAGGCGGGGAGCTGTTTTTT
.	TRBD1	TRBV5-5	TRBJ1-1	CASSPQGAKEAFF	TGTGCCAGCAGCCCCCAGGGGGCCAAGGAAGCTTTCTTT
.	TRBD1	TRBV18	TRBJ2-7	CASSIEKGAKQYF	TGTGCCAGCTCGATCGAAAAGGGGGCGAAGCAGTACTTC
few	.	TRBV30	TRBJ1-6	CAWTEGRLGHNSPLHF	TGTGCCTGGACAGAAGGTCGATTGGGTCATAATTCACCCCTCCACTTT
.	TRBD2	TRBV11-1	TRBJ2-2	CASRAQPGTSGRGTGELFF	TGTGCCAGCAGGGCTCAACCCGGGACTAGCGGGAGAGGTACCGGGGAGCTGTTTTTT
.	TRBD1	TRBV7-8	TRBJ1-3	CASSSDRAHTIYF	TGTGCCAGCAGCTCGGACAGGGCACACACCATATATTTT
few	TRBD2	TRBV20-1	TRBJ2-1	CSAREGLAGVNEQFF	TGCAGTGCTAGAGAGGGACTAGCGGGAGTCAATGAGCAGTTCTTC